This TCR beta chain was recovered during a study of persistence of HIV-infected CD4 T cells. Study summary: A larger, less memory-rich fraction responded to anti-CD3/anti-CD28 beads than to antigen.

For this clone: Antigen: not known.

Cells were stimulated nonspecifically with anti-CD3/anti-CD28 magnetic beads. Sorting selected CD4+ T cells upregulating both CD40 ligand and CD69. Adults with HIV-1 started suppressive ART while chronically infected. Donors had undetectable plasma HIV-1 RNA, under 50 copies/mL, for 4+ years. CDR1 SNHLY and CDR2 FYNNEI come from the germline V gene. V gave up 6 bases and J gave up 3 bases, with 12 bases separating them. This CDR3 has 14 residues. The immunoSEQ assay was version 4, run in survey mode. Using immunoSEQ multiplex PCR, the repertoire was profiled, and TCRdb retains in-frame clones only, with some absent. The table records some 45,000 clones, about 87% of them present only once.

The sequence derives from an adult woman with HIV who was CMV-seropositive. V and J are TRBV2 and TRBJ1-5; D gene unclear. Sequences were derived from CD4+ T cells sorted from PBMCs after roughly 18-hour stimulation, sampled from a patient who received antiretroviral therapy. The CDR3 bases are TGTGCCAGCAGGACGACCTACTTCAATCAGCCCCAGCATTTT. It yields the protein CASRTTYFNQPQHF.